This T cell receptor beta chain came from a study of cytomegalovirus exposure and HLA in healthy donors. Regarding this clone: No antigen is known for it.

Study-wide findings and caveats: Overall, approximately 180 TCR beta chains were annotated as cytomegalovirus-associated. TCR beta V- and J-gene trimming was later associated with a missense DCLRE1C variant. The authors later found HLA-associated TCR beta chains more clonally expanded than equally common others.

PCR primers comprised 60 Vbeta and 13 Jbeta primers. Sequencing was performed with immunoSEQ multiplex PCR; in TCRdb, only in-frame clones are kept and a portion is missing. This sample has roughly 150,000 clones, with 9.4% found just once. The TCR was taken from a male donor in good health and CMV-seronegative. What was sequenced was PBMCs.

DNA of the CDR3: TGTGCCAGCAGTGAAGCTCGGACAGGGCCCAATCAGCCCCAGCATTTT. Translating it yields CASSEARTGPNQPQHF. The chain links TRBV2 to TRBJ1-5; 8 bases match TRBD1. V lost 0 bases, J lost 3 bases, and 4 bases stayed unmatched. The germline V gene has CDR1 SNHLY and CDR2 FYNNEI. The CDR3 has 16 residues.